This TCR beta chain came from a study of response to subunit inactivated influenza vaccine. Points from the study as a whole: Each seasonal influenza vaccination recruits few new T cells, the authors suggested.

As concerns this clonotype: The antigen remains undetermined.

TCRdb re-analysed the RT-PCR reads in MiXCR, keeping a single row per CDR3 protein. The top ten clones hold approximately 12% of a sample with about half a million distinct CDR3 sequences, over 9.5% of them seen once. The CDR3 is made up of 14 amino acids. CDR1 SGHRS and CDR2 YFSETQ come from the germline V gene. Trimming removed 7 bases from V and 4 bases from J; junction bases left unmatched: 6. This TCR was sampled from a middle-aged man who received an inactivated influenza vaccine. Sequencing used PBMCs from blood, obtained more than 35 days after vaccination. The chain links TRBV5-1 to TRBJ2-2; 8 bases match TRBD2. The CDR3 coding sequence is TGCGCCAGCGCCGGGACTAGTGGCACCGGGGAGCTGTTTTTT. Encoded protein: CASAGTSGTGELFF.